The 17 T cell receptor beta chains below were found in one sample sequenced in a study of glioma-infiltrating T cells. Using RNA template, CDR3s of TCR alpha and beta were amplified with iRepertoire arm-PCR. TCRdb redid the calling of the multiplex PCR reads with MiXCR, one entry per CDR3 protein. The data contain approximately 120,000 distinct CDR3 sequences, around 25% of them singletons. The source material was glioma tissue, nonneoplastic brain tissue, or PBMCs (not recorded which). Receptors were obtained from a human donor with low-grade glioma or glioblastoma, undergoing nonglioma brain surgery, or in good health (not recorded which).

In its sample, this clonotype was seen many times. The chain links TRBV7-2 to TRBJ2-7; 12 nucleotides match TRBD2. The germline CDR1 and CDR2 sequences are SGHTA and FQGNSA. CDR3 length: 15 residues. Losses at the gene ends were 4 bases for V and 5 bases for J; bases not matched to a gene: 6. CDR3 coding DNA: TGTGCCAGCAGCTGGACTAGCGGGGAGGACGACGAGCAGTACTTC. This translates into CASSWTSGEDDEQYF.

This clonotype was detected many times. The chain carries TRBV6-2 or TRBV6-3 and TRBJ2-3; possibly TRBD1 for D (5 bases). The CDR3 runs 13 residues. The V and J ends lost 4 bases and 3 bases respectively, with 8 bases between them. Germline loops: CDR1 MNHEY, CDR2 SVGEGT. This CDR3 is CASSWGETDTQYF. The CDR3 nucleotides are TGTGCCAGCAGTTGGGGCGAGACAGATACGCAGTATTTT.

This clonotype was observed many times. CDR3 loop: CASSLAGGGNTIYF. The CDR3 region has the DNA TGTGCCAGCAGCTTGGCAGGGGGCGGAAACACCATATATTTT. V usage is TRBV7-2 and J usage is TRBJ1-3, with 8 bases aligning to TRBD1. CDR1 is SGHTA, CDR2 FQGNSA, per germline. Trimming at V came to 3 bases and at J to 4 bases, leaving 2 bases not matched to a gene. CDR3 size: 14 residues.

This clonotype was seen a handful of times. The gene calls are TRBV10-3 and TRBJ1-5; D is perhaps TRBD1 (6 bases). The ends were cut back, 8 bases at V and 8 bases at J, with 22 bases in the middle. This CDR3 comprises 15 residues. Germline loops: CDR1 ENHRY, CDR2 SYGVKD. The CDR3 nucleotides read TGTGCCATCGGGTTGACAGGTGGAAGAGGGGAGCCCCAGCATTTT. Translated, it gives CAIGLTGGRGEPQHF.

The table lists this clonotype with many counts. This chain uses TRBV10-2 with TRBJ1-1, with D tentatively TRBD1 (5 bases). The CDR3 is made up of 14 amino acids. Trimming removed 1 base from V and 11 bases from J, with 17 bases in between. The germline V gene encodes CDR1 WSHSY and CDR2 SAAADI. CDR3 nucleotides: TGCGCCAGCAGTGAGTTGGCAGGGCAAGCGAGGGCTTTCTTT. Translating it yields CASSELAGQARAFF.

Ten or more counts support this clonotype. The V call is TRBV2, the J call TRBJ1-6, with 8 positions matching TRBD1. With 6 bases clipped from V and 10 bases from J, the junction kept 5 bases outside the gene matches. CDR1 and CDR2 from the germline V gene are SNHLY and FYNNEI. This CDR3 has 13 residues. CDR3 protein: CASRKQGESPLHF. The CDR3 DNA follows: TGTGCCAGCAGGAAACAGGGGGAATCACCCCTCCACTTT.

This chain links TRBV12-3 or TRBV12-4 with TRBJ2-7; TRBD2 aligns across 9 bases. With V trimmed by 5 bases and J by 6 bases, 11 bases remained unmatched. The CDR3 length is 15 residues. CDR3 amino acids: CASSGPPGLAGEQYF. The CDR3, as DNA: TGTGCCAGCAGTGGCCCCCCGGGACTAGCAGGCGAGCAGTACTTC.

At least ten counts were recorded for this clonotype. The chain has TRBV4-3 and TRBJ2-7; TRBD2 agrees at 9 bases. The ends lost 1 base at V and 1 base at J; junction bases unmatched: 2. The CDR3 is 15 residues long. Germline CDR1 reads LGHNA; CDR2 reads YSLEER. The CDR3 DNA follows: TGCGCCAGCAGCCAAGTTAGCGGGAGTTCCTACGAGCAGTACTTC. Translated, it gives CASSQVSGSSYEQYF.

This clonotype was counted at least ten times. The chain has TRBV5-1 and TRBJ2-5; 14 nucleotides agree with TRBD2. V lost 2 bases and J lost 2; bases outside the gene matches: 5. The CDR3 extends over 17 amino acids. CDR1 SGHRS and CDR2 YFSETQ come from the germline V gene. The CDR3 loop reads CASSFPGLAGGQETQYF. The CDR3 nucleotides are TGCGCCAGCAGCTTCCCCGGACTAGCGGGGGGTCAAGAGACCCAGTACTTC.

DNA for the CDR3: TGTGCCAGTAGTAATCAGGGGAACTATGGCTACACCTTC. Its protein is CASSNQGNYGYTF. The rearrangement links TRBV19 to TRBJ1-2; D is possibly TRBD1 (6 bases). The CDR3 extends over 13 amino acids. V gave up 4 bases and J gave up 2 bases, with 8 bases separating them. CDR1 is LNHDA and CDR2 is SQIVND in the germline V gene (reference sequence). Full variable domain (outside the CDR3, taken from reference TRBV19 and TRBJ1-2): DGGITQSPKYLFRKEGQNVTLSCEQNLNHDAMYWYRQDPGQGLRLIYYSQIVNDFQKGDIAEGYSVSREKKESFPLTVTSAQKNPTAFYLCASSNQGNYGYTFGSGTRLTVV.

This clonotype was detected ten times or more. The chain recombines TRBV7-3 with TRBJ1-1, with D uncertain. Germline V lookup: CDR1 SGHTA, CDR2 FQGTGA. The CDR3 contains 15 residues. The V end lost 0 bases, the J end lost 4 bases, and 12 bases lay between the germline ends. The CDR3: CASSLTNTGSTEAFF. The CDR3 region has the DNA TGTGCCAGCAGCTTAACGAACACCGGCTCCACTGAAGCTTTCTTT.

The table lists this clonotype with many counts. The gene calls are TRBV6-1 and TRBJ2-1; D not certain. CDR3 length: 14 amino acids. The germline CDR1 and CDR2 sequences are MNHNS and SASEGT. The V end was cut by 6 bases, the J end by 6 bases, with 15 bases between. The CDR3, as DNA: TGTGCCAGCAGGACCCCAGGCGCGGTCAATGAGCAGTTCTTC. It specifies CASRTPGAVNEQFF.

The sample holds many counts of this clonotype. The chain employs TRBV29-1 and TRBJ1-6; no definite D call. CDR1 is SQVTM and CDR2 is ANQGSEA in the germline V gene. The ends were cut back, 7 bases at V and 7 bases at J, with 14 bases in the middle. The CDR3 contains 13 residues. CDR3 DNA sequence: TGCAGCGCCCGGGTTTCGGGCAATTCACCCCTCCACTTT. Its protein is CSARVSGNSPLHF.

This clonotype came up many times. The gene calls are TRBV18 and TRBJ2-7; D ambiguous. Trimming removed 2 bases at V and 4 bases at J, with 6 bases between. The CDR3 extends over 12 amino acids. Germline V gene lookup returns CDR1 KGHSH and CDR2 LQKENI. In DNA form, the CDR3 reads TGTGCCAGCTCACCAGAGGAGTACGAGCAGTACTTC. It is translated as CASSPEEYEQYF.

This clonotype was recorded many times. Written as DNA, the CDR3 is TGCAGTGCTAGCGCGTGGGCCGGCGGAAACAATGAGCAGTTCTTC. Encoded protein: CSASAWAGGNNEQFF. This chain links TRBV20-1 with TRBJ2-1; no firm D call. CDR1 and CDR2 (germline): DFQATT, SNEGSKA (reference sequence). This CDR3 is built from 15 residues. V was pared by 3 bases and J by 5 bases, with 17 bases between.

Notes on this clonotype: A much larger clone sits a single nucleotide away, making a read error possible. DNA for the CDR3: TGTGCCAGCAGCCCCCGGAAGGCGGCTAGCGGGAGAAGTTCCTACAATGAGCAGTTCTTC. Its translation: CASSPRKAASGRSSYNEQFF. This chain connects TRBV7-3 to TRBJ2-1; 10 nucleotides agree with TRBD2. V shed 5 bases, J shed 1 base, and the junction held 17 bases outside the gene matches. Looked up from germline, CDR1 is SGHTA and CDR2 is FQGTGA. The CDR3 totals 20 residues.

The table lists this clonotype with many counts. At one boundary the junction diverges from the germline segment, which might be a read error. The chain carries TRBV6-2 or TRBV6-3 and TRBJ2-7; TRBD1 is a possible D gene (5 bases). CDR1 is MNHEY, CDR2 SVGEGT, per germline. The CDR3 has 16 residues. CDR3 in amino acids: CASSYSGRGDSYGQYF. The CDR3, as DNA: TGTGCCAGCAGTTACTCGGGAAGGGGTGACTCCTACGGGCAGTACTTC.